Sequencing of this TCR beta chain was carried out in a study of CD8 T cells in ankylosing spondylitis. TCRdb re-analysed the 5' RACE reads in MiXCR, keeping a single row per CDR3 protein. The table lists 200,000 to 300,000 distinct CDR3 sequences, about 11% of them singletons. Per the germline V gene, CDR1 is SGHTA and CDR2 is FQGNSA. Trimming cost V 7 bases and J 6 bases; bases outside gene matches: 13. This CDR3 comprises 15 residues. The V gene is TRBV7-2, the J gene TRBJ2-7; 9 bases are shared with TRBD1. This receptor was obtained from a male donor with ankylosing spondylitis or in good health (not recorded which). Sequenced: blood, either unsorted or a sorted T cell fraction (not recorded which). The CDR3: CASTLPRDRVSEQYF. The CDR3, as DNA: TGTGCCAGCACCCTCCCCCGGGACAGGGTTAGCGAGCAGTACTTC. The full variable domain, rest sourced from reference TRBV7-2 and TRBJ2-7, is GAGVSQSPSNKVTEKGKDVELRCDPISGHTALYWYRQSLGQGLEFLIYFQGNSAPDKSGLPSDRFSAERTGGSVSTLTIQRTQQEDSAVYLCASTLPRDRVSEQYFGPGTRLTVT.